What follows are 8 T cell receptor beta chains derived from one specimen sequenced in a study of blood T cell repertoires in COVID-19. Clones were sequenced by immunoSEQ multiplex PCR, and TCRdb holds only the in-frame ones, with some missing. The sample contains about half a million clones, approximately 90% of which appear only once. Input material: PBMCs or T cells enriched from blood (not recorded which). The receptors were gathered from a woman in her sixties or seventies who had recovered from COVID-19.

The chain has TRBV3-1 (or the pseudogene TRBV3-2) and TRBJ1-1; 11 positions match TRBD1. The germline V gene encodes CDR1 LGHDT and CDR2 YNNKEL (reference sequence). The junction had 4 bases not matched to a gene; V was cut back by 4 bases and J by 3 bases. The CDR3 is 15 amino acids. The CDR3 DNA reads as TGTGCCAGCAGCCGAGGGACAGGGGGTTACACTGAAGCTTTCTTT. Its translation: CASSRGTGGYTEAFF.

This clone is a singleton in its sample. The chain joins TRBV10-1 to TRBJ1-1; D remains unclear. The CDR3 totals 13 residues. V was trimmed by 5 bases and J by 1 base, leaving 8 bases between them. Germline V gene lookup returns CDR1 WNHNN and CDR2 SYGVQD (reference sequence). The CDR3 DNA follows: TGCGCCAGCAGTTCCTCAGGGAACACTGAAGCTTTCTTT. Translation: CASSSSGNTEAFF.

The chain uses TRBV5-1 and TRBJ2-3; 7 positions match TRBD1. The V gene's germline CDR1 is SGHRS and CDR2 YFSETQ. The CDR3 totals 16 residues. The J segment lost 1 base and the V segment lost 2 bases, leaving 7 bases of the junction unmatched. The CDR3 region is CASSFSTGYRTDTQYF. The CDR3 region has the DNA TGCGCCAGCAGCTTCTCGACAGGGTATCGCACAGATACGCAGTATTTT. Based on the CDR3 plus reference TRBV5-1 and TRBJ2-3, the full variable domain is KAGVTQTPRYLIKTRGQQVTLSCSPISGHRSVSWYQQTPGQGLQFLFEYFSETQRNKGNFPGRFSGRQFSNSRSEMNVSTLELGDSALYLCASSFSTGYRTDTQYFGPGTRLTVL.

This clone was detected only once. The rearrangement links TRBV5-8 to TRBJ1-1, with 9 bases fitting TRBD1. Trimming removed 3 bases from V and 1 base from J; junction bases left unmatched: 4. This CDR3 contains 15 residues. Germline CDR1 and CDR2: SGHTS and YDEGEE. CDR3: CASSWGDRENTEAFF. The CDR3 DNA follows: TGTGCCAGCAGCTGGGGGGACAGGGAGAACACTGAAGCTTTCTTT.

V usage is TRBV11-2 and J usage is TRBJ1-1; a weak D match, TRBD1 (6 bases). The CDR3 is 13 residues long. Looked up from germline, CDR1 is SGHAT and CDR2 is FQNNGV. Between the trimmed V and J ends, which lost 3 bases and 1 base, there was a span of 6 bases. CDR3 in DNA: TGTGCCAGCAGCTTCAGGGGGAACACTGAAGCTTTCTTT. Residues: CASSFRGNTEAFF.

The chain has TRBV18 and TRBJ2-1; TRBD2 is a possible D gene (6 bases). The CDR3 is 17 residues long. Germline loops: CDR1 KGHSH, CDR2 LQKENI. V was pared by 4 bases and J by 0 bases, with 16 bases between. As DNA, the CDR3 is TGTGCCAGCTCACGGATCATAGCGGCGAGCTCCTACAATGAGCAGTTCTTC. It codes for CASSRIIAASSYNEQFF. Combining the CDR3 with reference TRBV18 and TRBJ2-1 gives the whole variable domain NAGVMQNPRHLVRRRGQEARLRCSPMKGHSHVYWYRQLPEEGLKFMVYLQKENIIDESGMPKERFSAEFPKEGPSILRIQQVVRGDSAAYFCASSRIIAASSYNEQFFGPGTRLTVL.

The chain uses TRBV29-1 and TRBJ1-3, with 7 bases matching TRBD1. The CDR3 runs 16 residues. CDR1 and CDR2 (germline): SQVTM, ANQGSEA. V lost 2 bases, J lost 4 bases, and 11 bases stayed unmatched. The CDR3 DNA sequence: TGCAGCGTTGAAATGGAAAGGGGGCTAAGAGGAAACACCATATATTTT. It codes for CSVEMERGLRGNTIYF.

The chain carries TRBV12-2 and TRBJ2-4; TRBD2, the table's D call, lacks a check against the DNA. TRBV12-2 is flagged as a pseudogene. The CDR3 loop spans 17 amino acids. The DNA of the CDR3 is TGTGCAAGTCGCCTGAACGGGAGGCCCCTAGCCAAAAACATTCAGTACTTC. Its protein is CASRLNGRPLAKNIQYF.